The sequence of this TCR beta chain was determined in a study of blood T cell repertoires in COVID-19. Study details: The United States, Italy and Spain were the sources of the acute and convalescent COVID-19 samples. T cells, B-cell-depleted T cells, or PBMCs supplied cDNA or gDNA.

V shed 7 bases and J 11 bases; nucleotides not matched to a gene: 16. The CDR3 loop spans 13 amino acids. From germline, CDR1 is GTSNPN and CDR2 SVGIG (reference sequence). In the original analysis: Reference gene primer amplification gave nucleated cell count estimates. Sequenced by immunoSEQ multiplex PCR; TCRdb stores in-frame clones only, minus some. Clone size and the V and J calls come from that table; the DNA yielded D and trimming. The sample lists some 82,000 clones, 81% occurring once. The sequence was collected from a man older than 75 with acute or convalescent COVID-19. The chain couples TRBV30 to TRBJ1-1; 7 positions agree with TRBD1. What was sequenced was peripheral blood. The CDR3 DNA is TGTGCCTCCATTAAAGACGAGGGGGCGCCGGCTTTCTTT. Residues: CASIKDEGAPAFF.